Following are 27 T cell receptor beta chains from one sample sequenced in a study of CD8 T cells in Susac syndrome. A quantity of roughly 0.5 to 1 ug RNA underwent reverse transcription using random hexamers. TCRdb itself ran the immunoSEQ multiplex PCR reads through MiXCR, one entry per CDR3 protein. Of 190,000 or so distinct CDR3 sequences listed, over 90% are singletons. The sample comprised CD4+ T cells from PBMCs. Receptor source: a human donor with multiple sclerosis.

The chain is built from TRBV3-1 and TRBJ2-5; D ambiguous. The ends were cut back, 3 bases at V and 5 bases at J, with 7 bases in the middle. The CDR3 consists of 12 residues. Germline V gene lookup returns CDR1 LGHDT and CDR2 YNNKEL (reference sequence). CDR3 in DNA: TGTGCCAGCAGCCAGGATACGGAGACCCAGTACTTC. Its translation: CASSQDTETQYF.

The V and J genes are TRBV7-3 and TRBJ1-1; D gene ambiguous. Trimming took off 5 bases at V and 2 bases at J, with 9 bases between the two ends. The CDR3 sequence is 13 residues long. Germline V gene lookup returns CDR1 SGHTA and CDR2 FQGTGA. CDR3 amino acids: CASSVIPNTEAFF. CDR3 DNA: TGTGCCAGCAGCGTGATACCTAACACTGAAGCTTTCTTT.

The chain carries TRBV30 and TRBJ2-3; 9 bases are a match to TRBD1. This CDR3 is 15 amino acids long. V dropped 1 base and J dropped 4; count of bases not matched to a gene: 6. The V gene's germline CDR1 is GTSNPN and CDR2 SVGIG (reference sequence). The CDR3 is CAWSATGQGPDTQYF. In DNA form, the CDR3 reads TGTGCCTGGAGTGCCACGGGACAGGGACCAGATACGCAGTATTTT. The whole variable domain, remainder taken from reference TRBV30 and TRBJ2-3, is SQTIHQWPATLVQPVGSPLSLECTVEGTSNPNLYWYRQAAGRGLQLLFYSVGIGQISSEVPQNLSASRPQDRQFILSSKKLLLSDSGFYLCAWSATGQGPDTQYFGPGTRLTVL.

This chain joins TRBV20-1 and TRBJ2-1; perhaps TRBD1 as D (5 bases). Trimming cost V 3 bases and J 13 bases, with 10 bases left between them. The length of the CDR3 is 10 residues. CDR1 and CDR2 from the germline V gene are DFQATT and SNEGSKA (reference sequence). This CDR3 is CSASGATQFF. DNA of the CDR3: TGCAGTGCTAGTGGGGCTACCCAGTTCTTC.

This chain's CDR3 is CASSLALGTEQFF. The CDR3 DNA reads as TGTGCCAGCAGCTTAGCACTCGGGACGGAGCAGTTCTTC. The rearrangement joins TRBV7-2 to TRBJ2-1; D might be TRBD1 or TRBD2, each matching 5 bases. Germline lookup yields CDR1 SGHTA and CDR2 FQGNSA. V gave up 0 bases and J gave up 10 bases, with 10 bases separating them. This CDR3 has 13 amino acids.

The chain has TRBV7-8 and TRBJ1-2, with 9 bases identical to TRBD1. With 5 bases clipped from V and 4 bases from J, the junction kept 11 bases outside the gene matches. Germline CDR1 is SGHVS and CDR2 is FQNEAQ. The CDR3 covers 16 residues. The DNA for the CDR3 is TGTGCCAGCAGCCTAGGGACAGGGAATTGGGGCTATGGCTACACCTTC. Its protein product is CASSLGTGNWGYGYTF.

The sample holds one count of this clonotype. The CDR3 reads CAWSRGTVYNEQFF. CDR3 DNA: TGTGCCTGGAGTCGTGGGACAGTCTACAATGAGCAGTTCTTC. The rearrangement uses TRBV30 and TRBJ2-1, with TRBD1 matching over 7 bases. The CDR3 sequence is 14 residues long. Germline V CDR1 and CDR2: GTSNPN, SVGIG (reference sequence). The J segment lost 3 bases and the V segment lost 2 bases, leaving 4 bases of the junction unmatched.

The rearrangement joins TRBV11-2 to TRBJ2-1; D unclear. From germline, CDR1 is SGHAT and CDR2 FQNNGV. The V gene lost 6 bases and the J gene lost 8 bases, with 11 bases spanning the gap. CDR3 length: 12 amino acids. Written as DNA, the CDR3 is TGTGCCAGCAGAGAGGTTGGCTATGAGCAGTTCTTC. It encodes CASREVGYEQFF.

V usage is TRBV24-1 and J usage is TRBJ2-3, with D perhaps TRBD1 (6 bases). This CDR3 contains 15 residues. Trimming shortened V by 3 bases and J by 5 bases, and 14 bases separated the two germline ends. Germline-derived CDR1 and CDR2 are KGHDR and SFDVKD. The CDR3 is CATSDTGQSQDTQYF. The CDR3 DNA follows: TGTGCCACCAGTGATACCGGACAGAGTCAAGATACGCAGTATTTT.

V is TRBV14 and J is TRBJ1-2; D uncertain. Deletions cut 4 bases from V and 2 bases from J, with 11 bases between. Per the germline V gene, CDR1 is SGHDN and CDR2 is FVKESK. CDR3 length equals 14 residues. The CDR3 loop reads CASSPGIPNYGYTF. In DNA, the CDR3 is TGTGCCAGCAGCCCCGGGATACCAAACTATGGCTACACCTTC.

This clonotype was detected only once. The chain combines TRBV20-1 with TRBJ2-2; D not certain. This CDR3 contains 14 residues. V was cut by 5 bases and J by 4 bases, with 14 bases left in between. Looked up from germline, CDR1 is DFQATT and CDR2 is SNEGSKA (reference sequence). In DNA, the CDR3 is TGCAGTGCTCCTGGGCCGATCAGCACCGGGGAGCTGTTTTTT. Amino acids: CSAPGPISTGELFF.

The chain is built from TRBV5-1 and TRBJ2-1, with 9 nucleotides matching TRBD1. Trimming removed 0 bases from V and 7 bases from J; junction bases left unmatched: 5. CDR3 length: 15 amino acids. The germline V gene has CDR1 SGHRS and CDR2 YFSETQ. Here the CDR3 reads CASSLGDRDSNEQFF. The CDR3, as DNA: TGCGCCAGCAGCTTGGGGGACAGGGATTCGAATGAGCAGTTCTTC.

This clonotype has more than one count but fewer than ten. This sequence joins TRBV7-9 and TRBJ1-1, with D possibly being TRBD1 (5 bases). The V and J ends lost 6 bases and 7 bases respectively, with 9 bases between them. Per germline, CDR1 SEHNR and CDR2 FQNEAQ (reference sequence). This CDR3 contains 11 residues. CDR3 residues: CASSLGGEAFF. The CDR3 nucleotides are TGTGCCAGCAGTTTGGGGGGTGAAGCTTTCTTT.

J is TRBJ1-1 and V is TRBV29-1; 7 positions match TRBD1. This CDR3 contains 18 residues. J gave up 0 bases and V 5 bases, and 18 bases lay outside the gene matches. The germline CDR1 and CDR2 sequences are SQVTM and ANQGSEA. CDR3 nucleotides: TGCAGCGTTATTCCCCTGAGCCGGGACAGAGGATTGAACACTGAAGCTTTCTTT. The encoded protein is CSVIPLSRDRGLNTEAFF. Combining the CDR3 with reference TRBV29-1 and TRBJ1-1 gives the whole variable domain SAVISQKPSRDICQRGTSLTIQCQVDSQVTMMFWYRQQPGQSLTLIATANQGSEATYESGFVIDKFPISRPNLTFSTLTVSNMSPEDSSIYLCSVIPLSRDRGLNTEAFFGQGTRLTVV.

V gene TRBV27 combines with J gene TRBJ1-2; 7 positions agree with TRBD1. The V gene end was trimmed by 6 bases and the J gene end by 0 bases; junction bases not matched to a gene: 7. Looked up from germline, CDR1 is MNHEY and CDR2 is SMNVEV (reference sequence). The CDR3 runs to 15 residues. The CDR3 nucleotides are TGTGCCAGCAGAGCGACGGGACAGCCTAACTATGGCTACACCTTC. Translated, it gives CASRATGQPNYGYTF.

CDR3: CASRLQGSSDEQYF. CDR3 sequence (DNA): TGTGCCAGCAGACTACAGGGTAGTAGTGACGAGCAGTACTTC. The chain employs TRBV12-3 or TRBV12-4 and TRBJ2-7, with a possible D match to TRBD1 (6 bases). CDR3 length: 14 residues. The germline V and J ends were trimmed by 6 bases and 5 bases, with 17 bases remaining between them.

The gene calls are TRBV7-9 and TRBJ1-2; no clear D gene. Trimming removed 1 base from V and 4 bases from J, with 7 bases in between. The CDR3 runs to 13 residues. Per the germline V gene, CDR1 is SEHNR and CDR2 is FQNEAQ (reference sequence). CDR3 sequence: CASSLVVAYGYTF. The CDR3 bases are TGTGCCAGCAGCTTAGTTGTTGCCTATGGCTACACCTTC.

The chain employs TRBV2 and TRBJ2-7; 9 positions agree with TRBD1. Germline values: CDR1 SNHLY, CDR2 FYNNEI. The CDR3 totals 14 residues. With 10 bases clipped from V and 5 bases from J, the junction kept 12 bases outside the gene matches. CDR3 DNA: TGTGCCATCGCGAAATTACAGGGGGCTGACGAGCAGTACTTC. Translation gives CAIAKLQGADEQYF.

The CDR3 DNA is TGTGCCAGCAGCTCGGGGGCGGGCACTGAAGCTTTCTTT. This encodes CASSSGAGTEAFF. The rearrangement joins TRBV7-9 to TRBJ1-1; a weak D match, TRBD1 (6 bases). Looked up from germline, CDR1 is SEHNR and CDR2 is FQNEAQ (reference sequence). Between the trimmed V and J ends, which lost 4 bases and 4 bases, there was a span of 10 bases. This CDR3 has 13 residues.

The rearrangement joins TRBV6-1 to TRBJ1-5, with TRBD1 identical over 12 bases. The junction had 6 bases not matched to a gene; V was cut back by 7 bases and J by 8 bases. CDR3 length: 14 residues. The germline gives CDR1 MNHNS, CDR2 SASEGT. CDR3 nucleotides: TGTGCCAGCACTAGGGACAGGGGGCTTGAGCCCCAGCATTTT. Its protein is CASTRDRGLEPQHF.

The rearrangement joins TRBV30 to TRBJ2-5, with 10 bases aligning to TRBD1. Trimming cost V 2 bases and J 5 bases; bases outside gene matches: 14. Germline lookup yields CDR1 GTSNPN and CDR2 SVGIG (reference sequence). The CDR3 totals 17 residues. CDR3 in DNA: TGTGCCTGGAGTAACCCGGTGACAGGGGGCTGGAGGGAGACCCAGTACTTC. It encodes CAWSNPVTGGWRETQYF.

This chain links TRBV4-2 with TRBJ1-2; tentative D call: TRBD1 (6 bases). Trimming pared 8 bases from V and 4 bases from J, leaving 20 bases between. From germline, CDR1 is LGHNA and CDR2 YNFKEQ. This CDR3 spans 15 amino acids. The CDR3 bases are TGTGCCAGCGGGGCAGGGGACGGTGTTAGCTATGGCTACACCTTC. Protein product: CASGAGDGVSYGYTF.

CDR3 region: CAWRYGNQPQHF. The DNA of the CDR3 is TGTGCCTGGAGGTACGGCAATCAGCCCCAGCATTTT. The rearrangement joins TRBV30 to TRBJ1-5; no definite D call. This CDR3 is 12 amino acids long. Trimming took 3 bases from V and 2 from J, leaving 5 bases between them. The germline CDR1 and CDR2 sequences are GTSNPN and SVGIG (reference sequence).

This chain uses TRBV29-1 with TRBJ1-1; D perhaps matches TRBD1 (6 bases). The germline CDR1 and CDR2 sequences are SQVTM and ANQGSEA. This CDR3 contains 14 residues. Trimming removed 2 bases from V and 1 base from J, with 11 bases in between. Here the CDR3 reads CSVEQYRENTEAFF. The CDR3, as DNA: TGCAGCGTTGAACAATACAGGGAGAACACTGAAGCTTTCTTT.

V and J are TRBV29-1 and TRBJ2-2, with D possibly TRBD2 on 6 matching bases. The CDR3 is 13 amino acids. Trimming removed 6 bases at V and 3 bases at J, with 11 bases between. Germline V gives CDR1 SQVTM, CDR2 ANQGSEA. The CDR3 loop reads CSVRGLYTGELFF. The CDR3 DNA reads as TGCAGCGTAAGGGGACTGTACACCGGGGAGCTGTTTTTT.

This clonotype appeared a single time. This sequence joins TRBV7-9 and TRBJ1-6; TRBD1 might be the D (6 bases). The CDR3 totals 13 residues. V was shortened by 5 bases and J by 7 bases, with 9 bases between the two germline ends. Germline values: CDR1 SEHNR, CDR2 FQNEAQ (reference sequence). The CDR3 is CASSLGQNSPLHF. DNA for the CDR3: TGTGCCAGCAGCCTAGGACAGAATTCACCCCTCCACTTT.

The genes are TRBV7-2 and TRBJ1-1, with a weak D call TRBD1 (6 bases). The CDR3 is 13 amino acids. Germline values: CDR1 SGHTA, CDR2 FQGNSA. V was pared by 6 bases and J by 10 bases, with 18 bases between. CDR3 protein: CASRGNRVDVAFF. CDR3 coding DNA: TGTGCCAGCAGGGGAAACAGGGTCGATGTAGCTTTCTTT.